The 5 T cell receptor beta chains listed next were all sequenced from one sample in a study of T cells after yellow fever vaccination. TCRdb passed the 5' RACE reads through MiXCR, listing each CDR3 protein once. The sample has under 200,000 distinct CDR3 sequences; 8% to 13% are singletons. The starting material was CD8+ T cells sorted from PBMCs, obtained 15 days after the yellow fever booster vaccination. Receptors originate from a man aged 18 to 29 who received the YFV17D yellow fever vaccine.

The V call is TRBV7-3, the J call TRBJ2-3; either TRBD1 or TRBD2 may fit D (5 bases each). V was trimmed by 2 bases and J by 0 bases, leaving 21 bases between them. The V gene's germline CDR1 is SGHTA and CDR2 FQGTGA. This CDR3 is built from 19 residues. Here the CDR3 DNA reads TGTGCCAGCAGCTTATTGGGCCAGGGCCAAGGGAGAAGCACAGATACGCAGTATTTT. Translated, it gives CASSLLGQGQGRSTDTQYF.

This rearrangement joins TRBV4-3 to TRBJ2-7; D remains ambiguous. CDR3 length equals 14 residues. Germline V gives CDR1 LGHNA, CDR2 YSLEER. Between the trimmed V and J ends, which lost 1 base and 6 bases, there was a span of 13 bases. CDR3 in amino acids: CASSQGSDVGEQYF. The CDR3 coding sequence is TGCGCCAGCAGCCAAGGATCCGATGTGGGCGAGCAGTACTTC.

The sample holds a few counts of this clonotype. V usage is TRBV7-3 and J usage is TRBJ2-7, with TRBD2 matching over 8 bases. Per the germline V gene, CDR1 is SGHTA and CDR2 is FQGTGA. The CDR3 contains 13 residues. V lost 4 bases, J lost 6 bases, and 5 bases stayed unmatched. Written as DNA, the CDR3 is TGTGCCAGCAGCTCCCGGGGGGGGCGCGAGCAGTACTTC. Its protein is CASSSRGGREQYF.

This clonotype was seen at least ten times. V and J are TRBV27 and TRBJ2-1; TRBD1 matches at 7 bases. Germline V gene sequence: CDR1 MNHEY, CDR2 SMNVEV (reference sequence). The junction had 12 bases not matched to a gene; V was cut back by 3 bases and J by 7 bases. There are 16 residues in the CDR3. CDR3 nucleotide sequence: TGTGCCAGCAGTTTCTTGGCGACAGGGTATAGGAATGAGCAGTTCTTC. As protein: CASSFLATGYRNEQFF.

This clonotype was observed a few times. This chain uses TRBV20-1 with TRBJ1-2; D not resolved. Trimming removed 1 base at V and 7 bases at J, with 16 bases between. The length of the CDR3 is 14 residues. CDR1 and CDR2 (germline): DFQATT, SNEGSKA (reference sequence). For the CDR3, the DNA is TGCAGTGCTAGAGGGTCCCCGGACTTAGCTGGCTACACCTTC. This translates into CSARGSPDLAGYTF.